This entry lists 13 T cell receptor beta chains sequenced from one sample in a study of cytomegalovirus exposure and HLA in healthy donors. The PCR made use of 60 Vbeta and 13 Jbeta primers. Produced via immunoSEQ multiplex PCR; TCRdb's table is partial and in-frame only. Of approximately 140,000 clones in the sample, about 74% were seen once. Sequencing used PBMCs. These receptors all come from a woman aged 45-59 years in good health and CMV-seronegative.

The chain carries TRBV7-8 and TRBJ2-7; TRBD1 might be the D (6 bases). Looked up from germline, CDR1 is SGHVS and CDR2 is FQNEAQ. This CDR3 is built from 16 residues. V lost 7 bases and J 0 bases, leaving 19 bases between the germline ends. The chain's CDR3 is CASTLVGTGNSYEQYF. CDR3 sequence (DNA): TGTGCCAGCACCCTCGTCGGCACAGGGAACTCCTACGAGCAGTACTTC.

The genes are TRBV4-2 and TRBJ2-3, with 7 bases lining up with TRBD2. J lost 2 bases, V lost 1 base, and 6 bases had no gene match. CDR1 and CDR2 from the germline V gene are LGHNA and YNFKEQ. The CDR3 is 16 amino acids. The CDR3 region is CASSQGLSGDTDTQYF. The CDR3 coding sequence is TGTGCCAGCAGCCAAGGACTAAGCGGGGACACAGATACGCAGTATTTT.

J is TRBJ1-5 and V is TRBV27, with TRBD1 matching over 8 bases. J lost 7 bases, V lost 1 base, and 12 bases had no gene match. CDR1 and CDR2 from the germline V gene are MNHEY and SMNVEV (reference sequence). There are 17 residues in the CDR3. The CDR3 reads CASSLFGTGRLRQPQHF. The CDR3 nucleotides are TGTGCCAGCAGTTTATTCGGGACAGGAAGATTAAGACAGCCCCAGCATTTT.

The chain has TRBV9 and TRBJ1-4; TRBD1 might be the D (6 bases). CDR1 and CDR2 from the germline V gene are SGDLS and YYNGEE. The CDR3 has 17 residues. Trimming removed 4 bases at V and 10 bases at J, with 26 bases between. The CDR3 region has the DNA TGTGCCAGCAGCAAACACGGGGGGGGCGAGTACGCTGTAAAACTGTTTTTT. This codes for CASSKHGGGEYAVKLFF.

The chain is built from TRBV10-3 and TRBJ2-3; 8 bases map to TRBD1. The length of the CDR3 is 15 residues. CDR1 and CDR2 from the germline V gene are ENHRY and SYGVKD. The V and J ends lost 0 bases and 6 bases, in that order; junction bases with no gene match: 5. The CDR3 region has the DNA TGTGCCATCAGTGAGTCGGGACAGGAGACGGATACGCAGTATTTT. Its protein product is CAISESGQETDTQYF.

V is TRBV6-5 and J is TRBJ1-5; D unresolved. Trimming shortened V by 0 bases and J by 6 bases, and 15 bases separated the two germline ends. The V gene's germline CDR1 is MNHEY and CDR2 SVGAGI. The CDR3 is 16 amino acids. The CDR3 reads CASSYSLDRGGQPQHF. CDR3 bases: TGTGCCAGCAGTTACTCGCTTGACCGTGGAGGTCAGCCCCAGCATTTT.

The chain recombines TRBV6-6 with TRBJ2-2; D is undetermined. This CDR3 spans 15 amino acids. Per germline, CDR1 MNHNY and CDR2 SVGAGI (reference sequence). Trimming removed 2 bases at V and 6 bases at J, with 13 bases between. CDR3 residues: CASSYQAEVSGELFF. The CDR3 DNA sequence: TGTGCCAGCAGTTACCAGGCTGAAGTATCCGGGGAGCTGTTTTTT.

This sequence joins TRBV7-2 and TRBJ1-2; D possibly corresponds to TRBD1 (6 bases). Between the trimmed V and J ends, which lost 1 base and 6 bases, there was a span of 15 bases. The CDR3 spans 15 residues. The V gene's germline CDR1 is SGHTA and CDR2 FQGNSA. CDR3 bases: TGTGCCAGCAGCTTAGAGTGGACAGCTCCGAATGGCTACACCTTC. Translated: CASSLEWTAPNGYTF.

The chain has TRBV19 and TRBJ2-1, with 10 bases lining up with TRBD2. Germline CDR1 is LNHDA and CDR2 is SQIVND (reference sequence). The CDR3 length is 16 residues. V lost 2 bases, J lost 9 bases, and 10 bases stayed unmatched. In nucleotides, the CDR3 is TGTGCCAGTAGTATACAGCGGGGGGGCCAGTGGCCTGAGCAGTTCTTC. Translated: CASSIQRGGQWPEQFF.

This chain links TRBV7-9 with TRBJ1-1; TRBD1 matches at 7 bases. The V gene end was trimmed by 8 bases and the J gene end by 0 bases; junction bases not matched to a gene: 6. CDR1 and CDR2 (germline): SEHNR, FQNEAQ (reference sequence). The CDR3 is 14 amino acids. In nucleotides, the CDR3 is TGTGCCAGCTTGCAGGGGGGTATGAACACTGAAGCTTTCTTT. Amino acid sequence: CASLQGGMNTEAFF.

V is TRBV2 and J is TRBJ2-1; 11 bases are a match to TRBD2. CDR1 SNHLY and CDR2 FYNNEI come from the germline V gene. Unmatched junction bases numbered 6, after V lost 4 bases and J lost 4 bases. This CDR3 region has 16 residues. In DNA form, the CDR3 reads TGTGCCAGCAGTGGGACCGCTAGCGGGGGGTACAATGAGCAGTTCTTC. As protein: CASSGTASGGYNEQFF.

This sequence joins TRBV30 and TRBJ1-2; D unclear. CDR3 length: 13 residues. CDR1 is GTSNPN, CDR2 SVGIG, per germline (reference sequence). V was trimmed by 4 bases and J by 4 bases, leaving 13 bases between them. For the CDR3, the DNA is TGTGCCTGGACTTCTATGGTTGGCTATGGCTACACCTTC. Translating gives CAWTSMVGYGYTF.

V is TRBV28 and J is TRBJ1-3, with D hard to call. The V gene's germline CDR1 is MDHEN and CDR2 SYDVKM. The CDR3 is 14 residues long. V was cut by 3 bases and J by 2 bases, with 8 bases left in between. For the CDR3, the DNA is TGTGCCAGCAGTTTCTGGCAGGCTGGAAACACCATATATTTT. It codes for CASSFWQAGNTIYF.